This T cell receptor (beta chain) was recorded in a study of blood T cell repertoires in COVID-19. Study-level background: Material from acute and convalescent COVID-19 was sourced from the United States, Italy and Spain.

Germline V lookup: CDR1 DFQATT, CDR2 SNEGSKA (reference sequence). The trim removed 3 bases at V and 0 bases at J, leaving 7 bases unmatched. The CDR3 is 16 residues long. Authors' processing steps: The assay estimated nucleated cells by amplifying reference gene primers. Sequencing was performed with immunoSEQ multiplex PCR; in TCRdb, only in-frame clones are kept and a portion is missing. V and J calls plus clone size are reproduced from that table; the DNA served to infer D and trimming. The sample has approximately 76,000 clones; 85% to 90% are singletons. The chain joins TRBV20-1 to TRBJ1-5; 8 nucleotides match TRBD1. The source is a woman older than 75 with active or convalescent COVID-19. Sequences were obtained from peripheral blood. In nucleotides, the CDR3 is TGCAGTGCTAGTAAGCAGGGGGCCAATAGCAATCAGCCCCAGCATTTT. This translates into CSASKQGANSNQPQHF.